Listed below are T cell receptor beta chains from one sample, sequenced in a study of cytomegalovirus exposure and HLA in healthy donors. Clones were read by immunoSEQ multiplex PCR, and TCRdb kept only the in-frame ones, dropping some. This table holds about 110,000 clones. The sequenced material came from PBMCs. All receptors derive from a man aged 40-50 years in good health and CMV-seropositive. CDR3s include the opening cysteine and the closing phenylalanine or tryptophan. A D gene is named only where the DNA matches it firmly. Clone size is not always given. Where it is, it says once, few, many or a class for expanded clones.

.,TRBV5-4,TRBJ1-1,.,CASRYLGGGLSAGTEAFF,TGTGCCAGCAGATACCTGGGAGGAGGCCTTAGCGCGGGAACTGAAGCTTTCTTT
medium-sized,TRBV2,TRBJ2-7,TRBD2,CASRGDSGRAAHEQYF,TGTGCCAGCAGGGGGGATAGCGGGAGGGCCGCCCACGAGCAGTACTTC
.,TRBV6-1,TRBJ2-1,TRBD2,CASSAGLAGPWQFF,TGTGCCAGCAGTGCGGGACTAGCGGGGCCGTGGCAGTTCTTC
.,TRBV7-2,TRBJ2-6,.,CASSLVFRGDGANVLTF,TGTGCCAGCAGCTTAGTATTCAGGGGTGACGGGGCCAACGTCCTGACTTTC
.,TRBV7-3,TRBJ2-5,.,CASSLMGGETQYF,TGTGCCAGCAGCTTAATGGGCGGGGAGACCCAGTACTTC
.,TRBV5-6,TRBJ2-2,TRBD2,CASSPAAGGGTGELFF,TGTGCCAGCAGCCCGGCAGCGGGAGGGGGCACCGGGGAGCTGTTTTTT
.,TRBV11-1,TRBJ2-1,TRBD2,CASRGKRGGYNEQFF,TGTGCCAGCAGGGGTAAGCGGGGAGGTTACAATGAGCAGTTCTTC
.,TRBV2,TRBJ2-5,.,CASSGLLRDSHQDF,TGTGCCAGCAGTGGCTTACTCCGGGACTCTCACCAGGACTTC
.,TRBV15,TRBJ2-5,.,CATSRGLIQETQYF,TGTGCCACCAGCAGAGGGCTGATCCAAGAGACCCAGTACTTC
.,TRBV2,TRBJ1-4,.,CASSEVLGVGEKLFF,TGTGCCAGCAGTGAAGTTTTAGGGGTGGGTGAAAAACTGTTTTTT
.,TRBV5-7,TRBJ1-6,.,CASSKPQDSLKSPLHF,TGTGCCAGCAGCAAACCACAGGACAGCCTAAAGTCACCCCTCCACTTT
.,TRBV7-2,TRBJ1-1,.,CASSSLWSTEAFF,TGTGCCAGCAGCTCACTTTGGAGCACTGAAGCTTTCTTT
.,TRBV2,TRBJ1-5,.,CASSYRTSNQPQHF,TGTGCCAGCAGCTACAGGACAAGCAATCAGCCCCAGCATTTT
.,TRBV19,TRBJ1-1,TRBD1,CASSIGTVAFF,TGTGCCAGTAGTATTGGGACAGTAGCTTTCTTT
.,TRBV9,TRBJ2-1,TRBD2,CASSVGGLGYNEQFF,TGTGCCAGCAGCGTAGGGGGACTAGGCTACAATGAGCAGTTCTTC
.,TRBV4-1,TRBJ2-7,TRBD2,CASSPPNPGLAENSYEQYF,TGCGCCAGCAGCCCCCCGAATCCGGGACTAGCGGAGAACTCCTACGAGCAGTACTTC
.,TRBV9,TRBJ1-5,.,CASSVAQGGQPQHF,TGTGCCAGCAGCGTAGCCCAGGGTGGGCAGCCCCAGCATTTT
.,TRBV4-1,TRBJ2-7,TRBD1,CASSGRSGQGAEQYF,TGCGCCAGCAGCGGTCGAAGCGGACAGGGCGCCGAGCAGTACTTC
.,TRBV2,TRBJ1-5,TRBD1,CASGGQGNNQPQHF,TGTGCCAGCGGGGGACAGGGGAACAATCAGCCCCAGCATTTT
.,TRBV19,TRBJ2-7,TRBD1,CASSPRTGLGEQYF,TGTGCCAGTAGTCCAAGGACAGGTCTTGGCGAGCAGTACTTC
.,TRBV11-2,TRBJ2-7,TRBD1,CASSLTGTALSKAYEQYF,TGTGCCAGCAGCTTAACCGGGACAGCTTTGTCTAAGGCGTACGAGCAGTACTTC
.,TRBV5-1,TRBJ1-3,TRBD1,CASSSGSLDRVSGNTIYF,TGCGCCAGCAGCTCCGGGAGCCTCGACAGGGTCTCTGGAAACACCATATATTTT
.,TRBV7-2,TRBJ2-1,.,CASSLRGISYNEQFF,TGTGCCAGCAGCTTACGCGGGATCTCCTACAATGAGCAGTTCTTC